In this sample, the clone carrying this TCR beta chain turned up a few times. This entry is derived from a study of CD8 T cells in ankylosing spondylitis. The germline V and J ends were trimmed by 4 bases and 3 bases, with 15 bases remaining between them. This CDR3 contains 15 residues. Per the germline V gene, CDR1 is SQVTM and CDR2 is ANQGSEA. A quantitative 5'-RACE method, one with molecular barcodes, was used to make TCR beta libraries. TCRdb reprocessed the 5' RACE reads with MiXCR, giving one entry per CDR3 protein. This table has 84,000 or so distinct CDR3 sequences, approximately 30% appearing once.

Source material: blood, either unsorted or a sorted T cell fraction (not recorded which). The clonotype originates from a male donor with ankylosing spondylitis or in good health (not recorded which). V gene TRBV29-1 combines with J gene TRBJ1-4, with D perhaps matching TRBD1 (5 bases). CDR3 DNA sequence: TGCAGCGTTGGGGGCGAGGAATCGGCTAATGAAAAACTGTTTTTT. This codes for CSVGGEESANEKLFF.